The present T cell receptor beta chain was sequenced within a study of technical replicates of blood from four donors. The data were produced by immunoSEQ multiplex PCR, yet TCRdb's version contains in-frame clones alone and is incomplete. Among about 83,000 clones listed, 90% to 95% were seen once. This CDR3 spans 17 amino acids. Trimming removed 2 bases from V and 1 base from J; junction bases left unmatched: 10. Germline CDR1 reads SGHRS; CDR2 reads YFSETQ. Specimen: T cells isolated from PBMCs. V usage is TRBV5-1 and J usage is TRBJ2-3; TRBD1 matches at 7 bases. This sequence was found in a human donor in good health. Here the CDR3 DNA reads TGCGCCAGCAGCTTCACAGGGGCCCCACTAGGCACAGATACGCAGTATTTT. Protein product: CASSFTGAPLGTDTQYF.